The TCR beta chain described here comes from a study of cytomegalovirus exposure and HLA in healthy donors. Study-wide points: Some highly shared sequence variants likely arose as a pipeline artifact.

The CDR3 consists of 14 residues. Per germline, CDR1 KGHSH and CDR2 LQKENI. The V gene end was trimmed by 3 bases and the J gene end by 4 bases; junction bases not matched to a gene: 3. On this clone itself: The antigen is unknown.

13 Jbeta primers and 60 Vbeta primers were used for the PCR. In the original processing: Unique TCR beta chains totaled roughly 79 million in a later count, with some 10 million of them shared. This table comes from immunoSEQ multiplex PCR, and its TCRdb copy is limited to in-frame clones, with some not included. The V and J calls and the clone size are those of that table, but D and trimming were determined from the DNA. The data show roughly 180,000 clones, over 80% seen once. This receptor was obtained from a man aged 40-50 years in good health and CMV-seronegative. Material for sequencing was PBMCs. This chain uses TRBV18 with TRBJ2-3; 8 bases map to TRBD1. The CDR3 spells CASSPSTGADTQYF. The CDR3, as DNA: TGTGCCAGCTCACCCTCGACAGGGGCAGATACGCAGTATTTT.